This T cell receptor beta chain was captured by sequencing in a study of cytomegalovirus exposure and HLA in healthy donors. Overall study results and limits: Reported findings show TCR beta sequences accurately forecast HLA-A and HLA-B alleles in most subjects. Most observed TCR sequences were rare, whereas some public TCRs were detected in many donors.

In regard to this clone: Its antigen is undetermined.

J was trimmed by 1 base and V by 2 bases; bases with no gene match: 5. Germline CDR1 is MDHEN and CDR2 is SYDVKM. The CDR3 length is 15 residues. The PCR contained 60 Vbeta and 13 Jbeta primers. TCRdb's copy holds only in-frame clones and misses some; the assay was immunoSEQ multiplex PCR. The data show fewer than 250,000 clones, with around 86% seen just once and around 1.4% held by the top ten. This TCR was recovered from a man aged 25-45 years in good health and CMV-seronegative. The chain carries TRBV28 and TRBJ2-7; the match to TRBD1 covers 7 bases. The source material was PBMCs. As DNA, the CDR3 is TGTGCCAGCAGTTTACAGGGGGACGGATCCTACGAGCAGTACTTC. Translating gives CASSLQGDGSYEQYF.